The entry that follows covers one TCR beta chain sequence. Its antigen is undetermined. The data are from a study of cytomegalovirus exposure and HLA in healthy donors. Study-wide points: In a later analysis, most CMV-associated TCR beta chains appeared HLA-restricted. Cytomegalovirus association was listed for 164 TCR beta chains.

The CDR3 runs to 17 residues. V shed 1 base and J 4 bases; nucleotides not matched to a gene: 9. CDR1 is KGHSH and CDR2 is LQKENI in the germline V gene. The PCR employed 60 Vbeta primers together with 13 Jbeta primers. Some clones are missing from TCRdb's copy, which holds only in-frame ones; the method was immunoSEQ multiplex PCR. This sample's table reports some 130,000 clones. V usage is TRBV18 and J usage is TRBJ2-2; TRBD1 matches 7 bases. Specimen: PBMCs. This receptor was identified in a young man in good health and CMV-seronegative. The CDR3 DNA reads TGTGCCAGCTCACCACTACGACAGGGCGCAGTCACCGGGGAGCTGTTTTTT. Its translation: CASSPLRQGAVTGELFF.